The 6 T cell receptor beta chains in this list originate from one sample, sequenced in a study of CXCR3-negative and CXCR3-positive naive CD8 T cells. The study's findings and limits: Naive cells that were CXCR3-positive had more hydrophobic TRB CDR3s (compared with CXCR3-negative naive cells).

Antigens of these TCRs are unknown. The libraries of TRB cDNA were prepared using 5' RACE with UMI labels. TCRdb re-called the 5' RACE reads and shows each CDR3 protein once, DNA omitted. Found here are under 75,000 distinct CDR3 sequences; the top ten clones hold about 0.71%. The sequenced sample consisted of naive CXCR3+ CD8+ T cells from blood. The subset denotes: CD45RO-CCR7+CD27+CD95- naive CD8+ T cells expressing CXCR3 (TNR3+). The receptors here all came from a human donor in good health. Some clones in this sample may be carry-over from other donors' samples.

The chain joins TRBV28 to TRBJ2-7; there is no DNA to check the TCRdb D call of TRBD1. The CDR3 loop spans 14 amino acids. Germline CDR1 is MDHEN and CDR2 is SYDVKM. The CDR3 here is CASRWTANSYEQYF.

The chain couples TRBV9 to TRBJ1-1; TCRdb outputs TRBD1, but without DNA this stays unchecked. Germline loops: CDR1 SGDLS, CDR2 YYNGEE. This CDR3 has 16 residues. CDR3 loop: CASSGGTANRNTEAFF.

The rearrangement joins TRBV6-5 to TRBJ1-1. Germline CDR1 and CDR2: MNHEY and SVGAGI. This CDR3 has 18 residues. The CDR3 sequence: CASSYSLVAGDSNTEAFF.

J is TRBJ2-1 and V is TRBV29-1; TCRdb calls TRBD2, which cannot be checked without DNA. From germline, CDR1 is SQVTM and CDR2 ANQGSEA. This CDR3 region has 13 residues. CDR3 in amino acids: CSGGVGSYNEQFF.

The CDR3 loop is CASSLYGSAYEQYF. The chain combines TRBV7-8 with TRBJ2-7. Germline assignment: CDR1 SGHVS and CDR2 FQNEAQ. The CDR3 has 14 amino acids.

The CDR3 region is CASSQAWGVTYEQYF. This chain links TRBV3-1 with TRBJ2-7. Per germline, CDR1 LGHDT and CDR2 YNNKEL (reference sequence). The CDR3 covers 15 residues.